This record covers a single T cell receptor beta chain. These data are taken from a study of blood T cell repertoires in COVID-19. Only in-frame clones appear in the TCRdb table, and some are missing; sequencing was by immunoSEQ multiplex PCR. The repertoire holds about 89,000 clones, with about three quarters as singletons. Germline V CDR1 and CDR2: GTSNPN, SVGIG (reference sequence). The J segment lost 7 bases and the V segment lost 2 bases, leaving 11 bases of the junction unmatched. This CDR3 spans 15 amino acids. This TCR was sampled from a human donor in a cohort sampled during active COVID-19. Sample: peripheral blood. The gene calls are TRBV30 and TRBJ2-1; 7 nucleotides match TRBD1. The CDR3 loop reads CAWSSGQVLRNEQFF. The CDR3, as DNA: TGTGCCTGGAGTTCCGGACAGGTACTTAGGAATGAGCAGTTCTTC.